The clone carrying this T cell receptor (beta chain) showed up many times. Antigen: not known. The sample comes from a study of CD8 T cells in ankylosing spondylitis. Findings of the study overall: In peripheral blood, disease-linked CD8+ clones occurred at relatively low frequencies.

Preparation of TCR beta libraries was done by quantitative 5'-RACE with molecular barcodes. MiXCR, run by TCRdb on the 5' RACE reads, gives a single entry per CDR3 protein. The data hold 200,000 to 250,000 distinct CDR3 sequences, with 20% to 30% observed a single time. Unmatched junction bases numbered 8, after V lost 0 bases and J lost 5 bases. In germline, CDR1 is SGHVS, CDR2 FQNEAQ. The CDR3 sequence is 16 residues long. The sample was blood, either unsorted or a sorted T cell fraction (not recorded which). The origin of this receptor is a male donor with ankylosing spondylitis or in good health (not recorded which). J is TRBJ2-3 and V is TRBV7-8; 7 positions match TRBD2. As DNA, the CDR3 is TGTGCCAGCAGCTTAGCGGGGACTACGGTCAAAGATACGCAGTATTTT. Translated: CASSLAGTTVKDTQYF.